This entry lists 21 T cell receptor beta chains sequenced from one sample in a study of blood T cell repertoires in COVID-19. The table came from immunoSEQ multiplex PCR; TCRdb's copy has only in-frame clones and leaves some out. Of roughly 55,000 clones listed, 83% are singletons. The specimen was peripheral blood. The receptors originated from a woman aged 55-69 years with acute or convalescent COVID-19.

The gene calls are TRBV4-1 and TRBJ1-2, with 8 bases fitting TRBD1. The ends lost 5 bases at V and 2 bases at J; junction bases unmatched: 7. CDR3 size: 15 residues. Per the germline V gene, CDR1 is MGHRA and CDR2 is YSYEKL. The DNA for the CDR3 is TGCGCCAGCAGCGTCATCAGGGGGCAGAACTATGGCTACACCTTC. This sequence encodes CASSVIRGQNYGYTF.

This clone has more than one count but fewer than ten. The chain has TRBV2 and TRBJ1-4; possibly TRBD1 for D (6 bases). CDR1 is SNHLY, CDR2 FYNNEI, per germline. The CDR3 has 14 amino acids. The V gene lost 6 bases and the J gene lost 8 bases, with 16 bases spanning the gap. CDR3 loop: CASRGTWFGEKLFF. CDR3 bases: TGTGCCAGCAGGGGGACATGGTTCGGAGAAAAACTGTTTTTT.

The J gene is TRBJ1-6, the V gene TRBV3-1 (or the pseudogene TRBV3-2); unclear D gene. Looked up from germline, CDR1 is LGHDT and CDR2 is YNNKEL (reference sequence). Trimming shortened V by 5 bases and J by 10 bases, and 15 bases separated the two germline ends. This CDR3 has 14 amino acids. The CDR3 DNA reads TGTGCCAGCAGCAGAGAGGCTTTGAGATCACCCCTCCACTTT. It is translated as CASSREALRSPLHF.

The V call is TRBV11-2, the J call TRBJ1-2; 7 bases fit TRBD1. V was clipped by 1 base and J by 3 bases; unmatched bases: 5. The CDR3 contains 15 residues. Per the germline V gene, CDR1 is SGHAT and CDR2 is FQNNGV. The CDR3 here is CASSLGQGVDYGYTF. Here the CDR3 DNA reads TGTGCCAGCAGCTTAGGACAGGGAGTGGACTATGGCTACACCTTC. Drawing the rest from reference TRBV11-2 and TRBJ1-2, the complete variable domain is EAGVAQSPRYKIIEKRQSVAFWCNPISGHATLYWYQQILGQGPKLLIQFQNNGVVDDSQLPKDRFSAERLKGVDSTLKIQPAKLEDSAVYLCASSLGQGVDYGYTFGSGTRLTVV.

V usage is TRBV11-2 and J usage is TRBJ2-2; 10 bases map to TRBD2. The CDR3 length is 15 residues. Germline CDR1 and CDR2: SGHAT and FQNNGV. With V trimmed by 0 bases and J by 6 bases, 1 base remained unmatched. The CDR3, as DNA: TGTGCCAGCAGCTTAGATAGCGGGGGGCCCGGGGAGCTGTTTTTT. Protein sequence: CASSLDSGGPGELFF.

The CDR3 nucleotides are TGTGCCAGCAGTTTCCTACCCGGGACAGGAAATAATCAGCCCCAGCATTTT. Translating gives CASSFLPGTGNNQPQHF. The chain couples TRBV6-2 or TRBV6-3 to TRBJ1-5; 8 nucleotides align to TRBD1. V was clipped by 4 bases and J by 4 bases; unmatched bases: 12. Looked up from germline, CDR1 is MNHEY and CDR2 is SVGEGT. The CDR3 totals 17 residues.

The chain links TRBV12-2 to TRBJ2-1; the listed D gene, TRBD2, was not tested against the DNA. TRBV12-2 is marked as a pseudogene. The CDR3 runs to 15 residues. The CDR3 DNA sequence: TGTGCAAGTCGCTTAGAGGGACTCAACGAGGATGAGCAGTTCTTC. Its protein product is CASRLEGLNEDEQFF.

This chain links TRBV12-3 or TRBV12-4 with TRBJ2-1; D unclear. CDR3 length equals 13 residues. The V end was cut by 1 base, the J end by 7 bases, with 8 bases between. This CDR3 is CASSLGQKNEQFF. CDR3 nucleotide sequence: TGTGCCAGCAGTTTAGGGCAGAAAAATGAGCAGTTCTTC.

The chain combines TRBV7-8 with TRBJ1-5; maybe TRBD1 (5 bases). This CDR3 has 16 amino acids. Trimming took off 1 base at V and 3 bases at J, with 13 bases between the two ends. CDR1 SGHVS and CDR2 FQNEAQ come from the germline V gene. Here the CDR3 DNA reads TGTGCCAGCAGCTTAGGGGGGGGACGGAACAATCAGCCCCAGCATTTT. Translated: CASSLGGGRNNQPQHF.

This clone was detected a few times. The V gene is TRBV9, the J gene TRBJ1-2, with D possibly matching TRBD1 (6 bases). The germline V and J ends were trimmed by 3 bases and 2 bases, with 11 bases remaining between them. Looked up from germline, CDR1 is SGDLS and CDR2 is YYNGEE. The CDR3 runs 14 residues. The CDR3 here is CASSADRRNYGYTF. The CDR3 DNA follows: TGTGCCAGCAGCGCTGACAGGCGGAACTATGGCTACACCTTC. Complete variable domain (other parts from reference TRBV9 and TRBJ1-2): DSGVTQTPKHLITATGQRVTLRCSPRSGDLSVYWYQQSLDQGLQFLIQYYNGEERAKGNILERFSAQQFPDLHSELNLSSLELGDSALYFCASSADRRNYGYTFGSGTRLTVV.

This chain connects TRBV7-6 to TRBJ2-7, with D possibly being TRBD2 (6 bases). Trimming shortened V by 5 bases and J by 3 bases, and 14 bases separated the two germline ends. CDR3 length equals 14 residues. CDR1 and CDR2 from the germline V gene are SGHVS and FNYEAQ. The CDR3 loop is CASSHRDSVYEQYF. CDR3 sequence (DNA): TGTGCCAGCAGCCACCGGGACTCCGTCTACGAGCAGTACTTC.

The chain uses TRBV10-1 and TRBJ2-1, with TRBD2 matching over 11 bases. CDR3 length: 18 amino acids. Looked up from germline, CDR1 is WNHNN and CDR2 is SYGVQD (reference sequence). V lost 5 bases and J lost 0; bases outside the gene matches: 9. CDR3 DNA: TGCGCCAGCAGTCCACAATCTACTAGCGGGAGCTCCTACAATGAGCAGTTCTTC. Amino acid sequence: CASSPQSTSGSSYNEQFF.

The chain joins TRBV19 to TRBJ2-1; 12 nucleotides agree with TRBD2. The length of the CDR3 is 19 residues. CDR1 LNHDA and CDR2 SQIVND come from the germline V gene (reference sequence). The trim removed 3 bases at V and 2 bases at J, leaving 11 bases unmatched. CDR3 sequence: CASSILSWTSGDTYNEQFF. CDR3 coding DNA: TGTGCCAGTAGTATTCTTTCCTGGACTAGCGGGGACACCTACAATGAGCAGTTCTTC.

The CDR3 sequence is CASSLLTGGYTF. The CDR3 nucleotides are TGTGCCAGCAGTTTATTGACGGGTGGCTACACCTTC. The V call is TRBV28, the J call TRBJ1-2; D remains ambiguous. Trimming took off 1 base at V and 7 bases at J, with 7 bases between the two ends. The CDR3 has 12 residues. CDR1 and CDR2 from the germline V gene are MDHEN and SYDVKM.

The chain combines TRBV7-2 with TRBJ1-6; D remains unclear. With 1 base removed from V and 5 bases from J, the gap between germline ends came to 12 bases. The CDR3 extends over 16 amino acids. Germline V gene data show CDR1 as SGHTA and CDR2 as FQGNSA. Here the CDR3 DNA reads TGTGCCAGCAGCTTAGTTTACAGAAGCAATAATTCACCCCTCCACTTT. Translating gives CASSLVYRSNNSPLHF.

The chain recombines TRBV7-9 with TRBJ1-2, with 9 bases fitting TRBD1. This CDR3 is 16 amino acids long. Germline V gene data show CDR1 as SEHNR and CDR2 as FQNEAQ (reference sequence). V was pared by 3 bases and J by 5 bases, with 10 bases of the junction left unmatched. The CDR3 sequence: CASSLVGQGSRYGYTF. In nucleotides, the CDR3 is TGTGCCAGCAGCTTGGTAGGACAGGGGAGTCGGTATGGCTACACCTTC.

This clone was seen only once. The chain is built from TRBV11-3 and TRBJ1-1; D gene unclear. V dropped 2 bases and J dropped 2 bases, with 6 bases sitting between them. This CDR3 region has 13 residues. Germline-derived CDR1 and CDR2 are SGHNT and YENEEA. The CDR3 bases are TGTGCCAGCAGCTTAACAGCAAACACTGAAGCTTTCTTT. As protein: CASSLTANTEAFF.

The chain carries TRBV19 and TRBJ1-5; D is undetermined. The V gene lost 3 bases and the J gene lost 7 bases, with 7 bases spanning the gap. The V gene's germline CDR1 is LNHDA and CDR2 SQIVND (reference sequence). The CDR3 runs to 12 residues. The chain's CDR3 is CASSIHRQPQHF. CDR3 DNA: TGTGCCAGTAGTATCCACAGACAGCCCCAGCATTTT.

This chain's CDR3 is CASSSSTSGSMKTQYF. The CDR3 DNA follows: TGTGCCAGCAGTTCCTCGACTAGCGGGAGTATGAAGACCCAGTACTTC. The chain employs TRBV6-5 and TRBJ2-5; the match to TRBD2 covers 12 bases. Germline assignment: CDR1 MNHEY and CDR2 SVGAGI. The CDR3 length is 16 residues. V lost 4 bases to trimming and J lost 6 bases; unmatched junction nucleotides: 9.

This rearrangement joins TRBV9 to TRBJ1-2; TRBD1 is a possible D gene (5 bases). The germline V gene encodes CDR1 SGDLS and CDR2 YYNGEE. Trimming took off 2 bases at V and 5 bases at J, with 10 bases between the two ends. The CDR3 runs 13 residues. In DNA form, the CDR3 reads TGTGCCAGCAGCGTGTCGGCAGGGTATGGCTACACCTTC. Encoded protein: CASSVSAGYGYTF.

Judged by abundance, this clone is medium-sized. CDR3 sequence: CAWSGSRLNYGYTF. The DNA of the CDR3 is TGTGCCTGGAGCGGCAGTAGACTCAACTATGGCTACACCTTC. The chain has TRBV30 and TRBJ1-2; D call uncertain. Trimming removed 3 bases from V and 2 bases from J, with 13 bases in between. CDR3 length: 14 amino acids. Germline CDR1 reads GTSNPN; CDR2 reads SVGIG (reference sequence).